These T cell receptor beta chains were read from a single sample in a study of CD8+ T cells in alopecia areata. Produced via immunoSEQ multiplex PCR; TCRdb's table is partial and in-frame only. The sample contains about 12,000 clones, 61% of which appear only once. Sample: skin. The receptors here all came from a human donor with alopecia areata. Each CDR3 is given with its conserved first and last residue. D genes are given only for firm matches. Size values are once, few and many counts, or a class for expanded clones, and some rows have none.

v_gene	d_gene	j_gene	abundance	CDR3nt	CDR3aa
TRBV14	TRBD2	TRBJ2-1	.	TGTGCCAGCAGCCAGCGGGGGGAGCAGTTCTTC	CASSQRGEQFF
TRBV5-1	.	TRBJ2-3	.	TGCGCCAGCAGCTTGGCCAGTCGAGGTGGGAAAAGCACAGATACGCAGTATTTT	CASSLASRGGKSTDTQYF
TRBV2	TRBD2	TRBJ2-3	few	TGTGCCAGCAGTTGGACTAGCGGGGGACCTTACACAGATACGCAGTATTTT	CASSWTSGGPYTDTQYF
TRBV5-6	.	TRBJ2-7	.	TGTGCCAGCAGCTTAGACGGGAGTAAATACGAGCAGTACTTC	CASSLDGSKYEQYF
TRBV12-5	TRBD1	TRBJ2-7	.	TGTGCTAGTGGTTTGGTCCTTCCTCCGGGACAGGGCACCTACGAGCAGTACTTC	CASGLVLPPGQGTYEQYF
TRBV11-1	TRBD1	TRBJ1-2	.	TGTGCCAGCAGCCGGACAGGGGGAGATGGCTACACCTTC	CASSRTGGDGYTF
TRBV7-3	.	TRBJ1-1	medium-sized	TGTGCCAGCAGCCAGGGGCAGGGAACTGAAGCTTTCTTT	CASSQGQGTEAFF
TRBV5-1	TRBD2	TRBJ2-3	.	TGCGCCAGCAGCTCGTGGGGGCGGGAGGAAGAAGATACGCAGTATTTT	CASSSWGREEEDTQYF
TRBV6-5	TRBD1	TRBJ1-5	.	TGTGCCAGCAGACAGGGGTCCAATCAGCCCCAGCATTTT	CASRQGSNQPQHF
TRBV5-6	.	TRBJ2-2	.	TGTGCCAGCAGCTTGGGAGCGGTACTACCGACCGGGGAGCTGTTTTTT	CASSLGAVLPTGELFF
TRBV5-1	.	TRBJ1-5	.	TGCGCCAGCAGCTTGGGGGGGCCGGGGCAGCCCCAGCATTTT	CASSLGGPGQPQHF
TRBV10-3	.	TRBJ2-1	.	TGTGCCTTATCACGCGCAGGGGCCTCCTACAATGAGCAGTTCTTC	CALSRAGASYNEQFF
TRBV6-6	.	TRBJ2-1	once	TGTGCCAGCAGTTTACTCTCCGGGCCGCGGAATGAGCAGTTCTTC	CASSLLSGPRNEQFF
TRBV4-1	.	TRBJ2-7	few	TGCGCCAGCAGCAATCTAGGCGACAGGGAGCAGTACTTC	CASSNLGDREQYF
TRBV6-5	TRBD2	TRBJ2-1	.	TGTGCCAGCAGTCGGGAGGGCCATTCCTACAATGAGCAGTTCTTC	CASSREGHSYNEQFF
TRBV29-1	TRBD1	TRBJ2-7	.	TGCAGCGTGGGGGACAGGGGTGGTCGCGAGCAGTACTTC	CSVGDRGGREQYF
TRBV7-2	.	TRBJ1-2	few	TGTGCCAGCAGCCCTACCCGGACTCCCGCTAACTATGGCTACACCTTC	CASSPTRTPANYGYTF
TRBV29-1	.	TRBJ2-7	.	TGCAGCGTTGCGGACTACGAGCAGTACTTC	CSVADYEQYF
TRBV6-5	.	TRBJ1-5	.	TGTGCCAGCAGTTACTCGTTTAGGTTGTCATCCTCCACCCAGCATTTT	CASSYSFRLSSSTQHF
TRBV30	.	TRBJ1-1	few	TGTGCCTGGAGACGAGACACTGAAGCTTTCTTT	CAWRRDTEAFF
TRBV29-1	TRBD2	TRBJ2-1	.	TGCAGCGTTGCCCGACTAGCGGGGGTTGACAATGAGCAGTTCTTC	CSVARLAGVDNEQFF
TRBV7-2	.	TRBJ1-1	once	TGTGCCAGCAGCTATAATCTGAACACTGAGGCTTTCTTT	CASSYNLNTEAFF
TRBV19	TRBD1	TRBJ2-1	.	TGTGCCAGTAGTAGCGACAGGGGATTTGAGCAGTTCTTC	CASSSDRGFEQFF
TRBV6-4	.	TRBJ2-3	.	TGTGCCAGCAGTCCTGACTCAACAGATACGCAGTATTTT	CASSPDSTDTQYF
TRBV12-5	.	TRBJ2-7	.	TGTGCTAGTGCCCCTCCGCGGGACCCCTACGAGCAGTACTTC	CASAPPRDPYEQYF
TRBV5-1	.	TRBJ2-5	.	TGCGCCAGCAGCTTTAACGTGGCTGAAGAGACCCAGTACTTC	CASSFNVAEETQYF
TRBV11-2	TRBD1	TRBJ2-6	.	TGTGCCAGCAGCCCTTGGGACAGGGGGCGTGGGGCCAACGTCCTGACTTTC	CASSPWDRGRGANVLTF
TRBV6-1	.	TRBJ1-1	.	TGTGCCAGCAGGGGGGAACTTATGAACACTGAAGCTTTCTTT	CASRGELMNTEAFF
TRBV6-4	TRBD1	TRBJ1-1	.	TGTGCCAGCAGTGCAGGGGGGGACACTGAAGCTTTCTTT	CASSAGGDTEAFF
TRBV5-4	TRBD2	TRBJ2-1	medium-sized	TGTGCCAGCAGCTTGGGGTTGCGGGGGAGCGACAATGAGCAGTTCTTC	CASSLGLRGSDNEQFF
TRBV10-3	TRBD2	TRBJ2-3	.	TGTGCCATCAATCCTAGCGGATCTAGCACAGATACGCAGTATTTT	CAINPSGSSTDTQYF
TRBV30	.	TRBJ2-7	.	TGTGCCTGGAGTGACGGGGCCTCCTACGAGCAGTACTTC	CAWSDGASYEQYF
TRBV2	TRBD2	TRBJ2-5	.	TGTGCCAGCAGTGAAGAAGGGGACTACGAAGAGACCCAGTACTTC	CASSEEGDYEETQYF
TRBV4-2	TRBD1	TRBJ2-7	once	TGTGCCAGCAGCCACCAAACAGGGGCCCACGAGCAGTACTTC	CASSHQTGAHEQYF
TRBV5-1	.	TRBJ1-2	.	TGCGCCAGCAGCTCGGGGGGCAGGCCTGGTAACTATGGCTACACCTTC	CASSSGGRPGNYGYTF
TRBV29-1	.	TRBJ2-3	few	TGCAGCCATCTCAGTACAGATACGCAGTATTTT	CSHLSTDTQYF
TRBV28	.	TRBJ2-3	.	TGTGCCAGCAGTTTACCAGAAACAGATACGCAGTATTTT	CASSLPETDTQYF
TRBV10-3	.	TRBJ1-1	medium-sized	TGTGCCATCAGGAAACAGGTCCGGGGCACTGAAGCTTTCTTT	CAIRKQVRGTEAFF
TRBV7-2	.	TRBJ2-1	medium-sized	TGTGCCAGCAGTCGGGGGGCCCTCCACGTTGAGCAGTTCTTC	CASSRGALHVEQFF
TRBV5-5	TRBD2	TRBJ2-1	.	TGTGCCAGCAGCCTTCGACTAGCGGGAGGGCGTGAGCAGTTCTTC	CASSLRLAGGREQFF
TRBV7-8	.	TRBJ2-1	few	TGTGCCAGCAGCTACCACTTGAACAATGAGCAGTTCTTC	CASSYHLNNEQFF
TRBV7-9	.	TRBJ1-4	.	TGTGCCAGCAGCTTCGGAGACCCGGCCTATGAAAAACTGTTTTTT	CASSFGDPAYEKLFF
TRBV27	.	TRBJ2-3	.	TGTGCCAGCAGTCCCGGGAGACAGACAGATACGCAGTATTTT	CASSPGRQTDTQYF
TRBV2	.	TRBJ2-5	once	TGTGCCAGCACTCAAGAGGGCAGTAACGGAGAGACCCAGTACTTC	CASTQEGSNGETQYF
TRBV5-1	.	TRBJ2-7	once	TGCGCCAGCAGCTTGTCGCGGCTAGCATACGAGCAGTACTTC	CASSLSRLAYEQYF
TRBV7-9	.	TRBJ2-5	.	TGTGCCAGCAGCTTGATAAACGCATTGGGGGGAGTGACCCAGTACTTC	CASSLINALGGVTQYF
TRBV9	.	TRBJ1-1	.	TGTGCCAGCAGCTCACAGACGGGGATGAACACTGAAGCTTTCTTT	CASSSQTGMNTEAFF
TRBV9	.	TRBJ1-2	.	TGTGCCAGCAGCGTTTTCGGGCATGGGAACTATGGCTACACCTTC	CASSVFGHGNYGYTF
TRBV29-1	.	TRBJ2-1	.	TGCAGCGGGGTGTCTGAGCAGTTCTTC	CSGVSEQFF
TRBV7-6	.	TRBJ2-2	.	TGTGCCAGCAGCTTAGCGGGTGGGGAGCTGTTTTTT	CASSLAGGELFF
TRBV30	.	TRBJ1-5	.	TGTGCCTGGAGCGTAATGACAGGACATCAGCCCCAGCATTTT	CAWSVMTGHQPQHF
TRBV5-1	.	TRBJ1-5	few	TGCGCCAGCAGCATGCTCTCGGGAGAAGGTCAGCCCCAGCATTTT	CASSMLSGEGQPQHF